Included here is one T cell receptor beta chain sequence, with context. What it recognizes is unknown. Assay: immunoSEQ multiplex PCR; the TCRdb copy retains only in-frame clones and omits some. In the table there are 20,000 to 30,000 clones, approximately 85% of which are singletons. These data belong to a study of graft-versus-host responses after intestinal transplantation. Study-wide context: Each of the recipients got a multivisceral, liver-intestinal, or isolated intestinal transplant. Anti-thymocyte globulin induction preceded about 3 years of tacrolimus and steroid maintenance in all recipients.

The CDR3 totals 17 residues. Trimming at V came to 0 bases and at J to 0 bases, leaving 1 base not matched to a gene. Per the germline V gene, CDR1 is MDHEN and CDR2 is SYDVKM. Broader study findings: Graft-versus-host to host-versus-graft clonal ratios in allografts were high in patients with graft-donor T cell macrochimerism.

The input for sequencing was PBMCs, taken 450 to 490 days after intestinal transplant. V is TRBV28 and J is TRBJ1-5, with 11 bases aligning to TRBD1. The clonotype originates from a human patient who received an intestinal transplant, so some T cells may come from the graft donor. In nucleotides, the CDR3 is TGTGCCAGCAGTTTATGGGGACAGGGGGATAGCAATCAGCCCCAGCATTTT. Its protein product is CASSLWGQGDSNQPQHF. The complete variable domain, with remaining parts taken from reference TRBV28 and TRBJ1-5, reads DVKVTQSSRYLVKRTGEKVFLECVQDMDHENMFWYRQDPGLGLRLIYFSYDVKMKEKGDIPEGYSVSREKKERFSLILESASTNQTSMYLCASSLWGQGDSNQPQHFGDGTRLSIL.